Listed below are T cell receptor beta chains from one sample, sequenced in a study of T cell changes during pregnancy in multiple sclerosis. The data were produced by immunoSEQ multiplex PCR, yet TCRdb's version contains in-frame clones alone and is incomplete. Of tens of thousands of clones listed, approximately 88% are singletons. Sequenced material: peripheral blood, taken in the first trimester of pregnancy. The receptors here all came from a female donor with multiple sclerosis, enrolled in a pregnancy study. Both conserved end residues are trimmed from each CDR3. Each record gives: V gene, D gene, J gene, CDR3 protein. The D gene is left open where the match is weak.

>TRBV10-3|TRBD2|TRBJ2-2
ATTGGLADTGELF
>TRBV2|.|TRBJ1-1
ASSNTGGTEAF
>TRBV7-2|.|TRBJ1-2
ASSAQNYGYT
>TRBV29-1|.|TRBJ2-5
SVSNFVNLLETQY
>TRBV19|TRBD1|TRBJ1-2
ASSNDREFDGYT
>TRBV7-9|.|TRBJ2-2
ASSSWDSNTGELF
>TRBV4-1|.|TRBJ2-5
ASSQELVQETQY
>TRBV23-1|TRBD2|TRBJ2-7
ASTIKKRGTSGIYEQY
>TRBV7-2|.|TRBJ2-1
ASSLGQGRGEQF
>TRBV30|TRBD1|TRBJ2-5
AWSPTGRQETQY
>TRBV16|TRBD1|TRBJ2-1
ASSPSWTGGYNEQF
>TRBV5-4|TRBD2|TRBJ2-3
ASSKPGLAGDTQY
>TRBV7-9|.|TRBJ1-1
ASSVQANTEAF
>TRBV9|TRBD2|TRBJ2-2
ASSILAGEAGELF
>TRBV18|TRBD2|TRBJ2-3
ASSPGLAGDTQY
>TRBV6-4|TRBD1|TRBJ1-5
ASSDSAGGSGPQH
>TRBV5-1|TRBD1|TRBJ1-1
ASSSQGTGGTEAF
>TRBV9|.|TRBJ2-3
ASSVEVDFTDTQY
>TRBV7-7|TRBD2|TRBJ2-5
ASSFGSGRKETQY
>TRBV30|.|TRBJ1-5
AWKKRSGENQPQH
>TRBV30|TRBD2|TRBJ2-5
AWSGLEETQY
>TRBV5-1|TRBD2|TRBJ2-3
ASSPGASGPSVTQY
>TRBV28|TRBD2|TRBJ2-1
ASSLLTGTSYVDSYNEQF
>TRBV4-3|.|TRBJ2-7
ASSPTLGGGQY
>TRBV18|TRBD2|TRBJ2-1
ASSTSGRPYNEQF
>TRBV4-2|.|TRBJ1-5
ASSQDSGEPQH
>TRBV5-1|TRBD1|TRBJ1-2
ASSPPGQGLYGYT
>TRBV9|.|TRBJ1-1
ASSVGGRGTTEAF
>TRBV7-7|.|TRBJ2-5
ASSLELSETQY
>TRBV5-1|.|TRBJ1-5
ASSLEQGNQPQH
>TRBV7-8|TRBD1|TRBJ1-2
ASSLVGTGYAFT
>TRBV19|TRBD1|TRBJ1-2
ASSMGQTIYGYT
>TRBV10-2|.|TRBJ2-3
ASSESRGTDTQY
>TRBV10-1|.|TRBJ2-2
ASKEATFTGELF
>TRBV6-5|.|TRBJ2-7
ASSYTGGEQY
>TRBV2|.|TRBJ2-7
ASSAGYEQY
>TRBV30|TRBD1|TRBJ1-2
AWTKTGVYYGYT
>TRBV27|TRBD1|TRBJ1-5
ASSPRTGRRQPQH
>TRBV7-3|TRBD2|TRBJ2-3
ASSLAGGGDTQY
>TRBV10-1|.|TRBJ2-3
ASSGGGGPSDTQY